This is a list of T cell receptor beta chains from one sample in a study of kidney transplant recipient with SARS-CoV-2 infection. MiXCR was run by TCRdb on the reads, yielding one entry per CDR3 protein. Among 250,000 or so distinct CDR3 sequences listed, about 28% were seen once. The material was a blood sample, obtained at baseline and on day 111 from a kidney transplant recipient. Receptors originate from a male patient in his thirties who had COVID-19 and was a kidney transplant recipient. Some of these T cells may belong to the graft donor. Both conserved end residues are part of each CDR3.

v_call	cdr3_length	j_call	cdr3_aa
TRBV13	15	TRBJ1-6	CASSLGGNYNSPLHF
TRBV19	14	TRBJ1-2	CASSARGPDYGYTF
TRBV6-5	15	TRBJ2-7	CASSPGAAHPYEQYF
TRBV10-1	17	TRBJ1-2	CASSRGTRPRKTYGYTF
TRBV20-1	14	TRBJ1-5	CSARDFSEAQPQHF
TRBV6-2/TRBV6-3	14	TRBJ2-7	CASSYVGALAEQYF
TRBV3-1	17	TRBJ2-5	CASSRLSPISFPETQYF
TRBV6-2/TRBV6-3	17	TRBJ2-1	CASSRDRGGLAGPEQFF
TRBV9	14	TRBJ2-2	CASRTSGNTGELFF
TRBV10-1	14	TRBJ2-3	CASSESDYTDTQYF
TRBV3-2	14	TRBJ2-6	CASSHMLGANVLTF
TRBV7-2	15	TRBJ2-3	CASSLGGMATDTQYF